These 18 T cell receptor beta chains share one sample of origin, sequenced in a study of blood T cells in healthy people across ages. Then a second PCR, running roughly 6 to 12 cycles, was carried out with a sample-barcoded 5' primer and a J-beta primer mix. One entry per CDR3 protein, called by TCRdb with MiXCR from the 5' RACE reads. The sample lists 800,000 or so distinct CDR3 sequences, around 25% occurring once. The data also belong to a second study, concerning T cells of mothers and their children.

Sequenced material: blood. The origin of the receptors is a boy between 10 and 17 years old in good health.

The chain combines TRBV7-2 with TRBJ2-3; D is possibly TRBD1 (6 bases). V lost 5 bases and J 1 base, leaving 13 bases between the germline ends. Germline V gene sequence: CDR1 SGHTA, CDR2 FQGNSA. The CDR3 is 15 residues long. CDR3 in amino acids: CASSLQGQGTDTQYF. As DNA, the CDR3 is TGTGCCAGCAGCCTACAGGGCCAAGGCACAGATACGCAGTATTTT.

The CDR3 DNA follows: TGTGCCACCAGCAGTGGAAAACGGGACAGGGAAAAGGAAGAGACCCAGTACTTC. Encoded protein: CATSSGKRDREKEETQYF. The chain has TRBV15 and TRBJ2-5; 9 nucleotides agree with TRBD1. The CDR3 is 18 amino acids. The V and J ends lost 3 bases and 3 bases, in that order; junction bases with no gene match: 14. Germline V gene lookup returns CDR1 LNHNV and CDR2 YYDKDF (reference sequence).

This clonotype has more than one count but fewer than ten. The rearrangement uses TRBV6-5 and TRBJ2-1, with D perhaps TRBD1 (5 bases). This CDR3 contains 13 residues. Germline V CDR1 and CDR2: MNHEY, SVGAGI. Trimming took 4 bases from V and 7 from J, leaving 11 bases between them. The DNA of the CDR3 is TGTGCCAGCAGTTCCGCCGACAGTAATGAGCAGTTCTTC. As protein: CASSSADSNEQFF.

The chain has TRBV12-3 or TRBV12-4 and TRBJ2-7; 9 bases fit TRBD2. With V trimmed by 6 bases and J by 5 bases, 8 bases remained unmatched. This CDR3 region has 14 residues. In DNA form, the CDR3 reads TGTGCCAGCAGGCCTCCGGGACTAGCAAACGAGCAGTACTTC. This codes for CASRPPGLANEQYF.

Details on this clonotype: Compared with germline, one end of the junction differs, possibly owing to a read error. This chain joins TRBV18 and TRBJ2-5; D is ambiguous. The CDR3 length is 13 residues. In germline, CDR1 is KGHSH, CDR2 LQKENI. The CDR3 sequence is CASSPKHQEPQYF. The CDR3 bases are TGTGCCAGCTCACCAAAACACCAAGAGCCCCAGTACTTC.

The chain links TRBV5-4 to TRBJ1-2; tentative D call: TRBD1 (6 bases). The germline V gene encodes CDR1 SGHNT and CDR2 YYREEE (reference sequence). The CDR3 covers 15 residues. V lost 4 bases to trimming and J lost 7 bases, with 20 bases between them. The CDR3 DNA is TGTGCCAGCAGCACCGCCCCAGGGGCTGCAGGTGGCTACACCTTC. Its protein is CASSTAPGAAGGYTF.

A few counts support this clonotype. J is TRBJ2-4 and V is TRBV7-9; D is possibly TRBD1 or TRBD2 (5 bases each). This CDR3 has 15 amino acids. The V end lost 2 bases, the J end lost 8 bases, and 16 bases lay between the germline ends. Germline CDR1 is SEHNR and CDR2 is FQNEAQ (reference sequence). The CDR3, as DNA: TGTGCCAGCAGCTTATTAACGGGACCCTGGGACATTCAGTACTTC. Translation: CASSLLTGPWDIQYF.

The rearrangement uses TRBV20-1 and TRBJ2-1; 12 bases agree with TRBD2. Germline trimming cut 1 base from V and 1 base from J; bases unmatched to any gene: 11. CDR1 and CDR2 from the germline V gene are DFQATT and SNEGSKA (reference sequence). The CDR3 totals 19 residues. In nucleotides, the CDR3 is TGCAGTGCTAGAGTCGCTAGCGGGAGGGCCTGGGGGTCCTACAATGAGCAGTTCTTC. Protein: CSARVASGRAWGSYNEQFF.

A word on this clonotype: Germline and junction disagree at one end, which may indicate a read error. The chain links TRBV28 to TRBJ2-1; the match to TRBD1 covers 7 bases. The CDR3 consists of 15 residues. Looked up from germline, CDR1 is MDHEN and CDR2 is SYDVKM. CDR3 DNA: TGTGCCAGCAGTCCCGACAGGGTGAGCTACAATGAGCGGTTCTTC. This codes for CASSPDRVSYNERFF.

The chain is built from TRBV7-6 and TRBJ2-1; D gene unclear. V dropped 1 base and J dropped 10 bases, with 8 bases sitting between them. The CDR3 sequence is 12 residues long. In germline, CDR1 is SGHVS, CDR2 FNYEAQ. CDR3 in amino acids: CASSLEAIEQFF. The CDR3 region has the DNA TGTGCCAGCAGCTTAGAAGCTATCGAGCAGTTCTTC.

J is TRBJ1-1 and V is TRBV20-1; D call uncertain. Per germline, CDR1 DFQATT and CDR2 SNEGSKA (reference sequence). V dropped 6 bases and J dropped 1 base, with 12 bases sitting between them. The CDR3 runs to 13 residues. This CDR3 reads CSATADSNTEAFF. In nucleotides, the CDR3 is TGCAGTGCCACGGCAGACTCGAACACTGAAGCTTTCTTT.

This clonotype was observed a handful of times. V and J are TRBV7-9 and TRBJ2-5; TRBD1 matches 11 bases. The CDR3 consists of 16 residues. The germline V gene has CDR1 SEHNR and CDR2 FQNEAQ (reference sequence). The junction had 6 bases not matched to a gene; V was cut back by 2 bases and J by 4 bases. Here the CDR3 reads CASSLQRTGGAETQYF. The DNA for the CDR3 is TGTGCCAGCAGCTTACAAAGGACAGGGGGCGCAGAGACCCAGTACTTC.

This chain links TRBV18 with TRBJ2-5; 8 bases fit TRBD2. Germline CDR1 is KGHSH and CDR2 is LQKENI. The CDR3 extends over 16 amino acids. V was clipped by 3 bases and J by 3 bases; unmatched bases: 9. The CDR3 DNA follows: TGTGCCAGCTCACCTTTTTTGAGAGCGGGGGAAGAGACCCAGTACTTC. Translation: CASSPFLRAGEETQYF. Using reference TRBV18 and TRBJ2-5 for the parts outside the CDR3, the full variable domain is NAGVMQNPRHLVRRRGQEARLRCSPMKGHSHVYWYRQLPEEGLKFMVYLQKENIIDESGMPKERFSAEFPKEGPSILRIQQVVRGDSAAYFCASSPFLRAGEETQYFGPGTRLLVL.

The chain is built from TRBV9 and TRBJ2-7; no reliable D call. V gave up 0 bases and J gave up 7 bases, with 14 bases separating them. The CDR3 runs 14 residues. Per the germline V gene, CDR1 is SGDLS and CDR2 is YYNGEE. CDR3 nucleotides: TGTGCCAGCAGCGTAGAGGGATTAGACGCTGAGCAGTACTTC. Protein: CASSVEGLDAEQYF.

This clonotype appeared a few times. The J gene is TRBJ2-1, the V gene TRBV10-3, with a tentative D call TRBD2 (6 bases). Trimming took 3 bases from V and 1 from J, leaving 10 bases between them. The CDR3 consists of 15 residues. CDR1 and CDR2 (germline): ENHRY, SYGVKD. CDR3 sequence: CAISDAGLSYNEQFF. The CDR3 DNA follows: TGTGCCATCAGTGACGCGGGGCTATCCTACAATGAGCAGTTCTTC.

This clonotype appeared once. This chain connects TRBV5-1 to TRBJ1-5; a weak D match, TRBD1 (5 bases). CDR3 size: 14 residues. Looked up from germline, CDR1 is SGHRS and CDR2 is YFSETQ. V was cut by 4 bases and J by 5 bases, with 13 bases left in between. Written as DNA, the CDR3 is TGCGCCAGCAGCCCGGGGGGTCAGGATCAGCCCCAGCATTTT. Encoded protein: CASSPGGQDQPQHF. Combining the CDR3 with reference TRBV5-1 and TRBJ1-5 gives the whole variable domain KAGVTQTPRYLIKTRGQQVTLSCSPISGHRSVSWYQQTPGQGLQFLFEYFSETQRNKGNFPGRFSGRQFSNSRSEMNVSTLELGDSALYLCASSPGGQDQPQHFGDGTRLSIL.

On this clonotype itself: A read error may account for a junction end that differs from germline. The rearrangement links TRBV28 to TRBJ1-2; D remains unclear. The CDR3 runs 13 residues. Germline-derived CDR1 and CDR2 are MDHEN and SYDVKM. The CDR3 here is CAGSSFFNYGYTF. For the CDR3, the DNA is TGTGCCGGCAGCTCCTTCTTTAACTATGGCTACACCTTC.

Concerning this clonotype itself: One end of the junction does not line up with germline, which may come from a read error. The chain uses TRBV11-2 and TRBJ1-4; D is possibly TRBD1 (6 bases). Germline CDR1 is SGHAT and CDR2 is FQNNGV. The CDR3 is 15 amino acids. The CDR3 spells CASSSAGVNNEKLSF. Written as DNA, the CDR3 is TGTGCCAGCAGCTCGGCAGGGGTTAATAATGAAAAACTGTCTTTT.